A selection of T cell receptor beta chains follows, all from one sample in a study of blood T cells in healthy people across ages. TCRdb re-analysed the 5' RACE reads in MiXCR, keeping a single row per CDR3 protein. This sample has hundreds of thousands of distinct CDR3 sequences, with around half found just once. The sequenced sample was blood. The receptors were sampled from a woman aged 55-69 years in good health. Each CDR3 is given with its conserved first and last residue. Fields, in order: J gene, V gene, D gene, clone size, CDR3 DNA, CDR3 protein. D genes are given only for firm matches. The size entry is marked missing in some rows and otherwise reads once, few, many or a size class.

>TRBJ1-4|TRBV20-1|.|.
TGCAGTGGGGCCTTCAATGAAAAACTGTTTTTT
CSGAFNEKLFF
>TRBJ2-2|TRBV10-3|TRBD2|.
TGTGCCATCAGGACTAGCGGGCCGAACACCGGGGAGCTGTTTTTT
CAIRTSGPNTGELFF
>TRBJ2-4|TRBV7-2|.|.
TGTGCCAGCAGCTTACAGGCTATCAAAAACATTCAGTACTTC
CASSLQAIKNIQYF
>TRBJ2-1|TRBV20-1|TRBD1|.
TGCAGTGCCCGTCCGGACAGGTCCTACAATGAGCAGTTCTTC
CSARPDRSYNEQFF
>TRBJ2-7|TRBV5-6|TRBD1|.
TGTGCCAGCAGCCTCCAAGACAGGGCAAGCAATGAGCAGTACTTC
CASSLQDRASNEQYF
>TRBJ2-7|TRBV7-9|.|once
TGTGCCAGCAGCTTAGTTGGGATGGGGACCAAGGGGTACGAGCAGTACTTC
CASSLVGMGTKGYEQYF
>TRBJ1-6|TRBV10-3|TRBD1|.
TGTGCCATCAGTGATAGGGGACAGAGCTCCTATAATTCACCCCTCCACTTT
CAISDRGQSSYNSPLHF
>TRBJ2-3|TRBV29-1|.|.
TGCAGCGTTGCACAGCAATTGGGGAATACGCAGTATTTT
CSVAQQLGNTQYF
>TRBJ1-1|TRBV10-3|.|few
TGTGCCATCAGCGGAGACTCTTGGGCTTTCTTT
CAISGDSWAFF
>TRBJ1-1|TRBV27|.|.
TGTGCCAGCAGTTTATATCCAGTCATGAACACTGAAGCTTTCTTT
CASSLYPVMNTEAFF
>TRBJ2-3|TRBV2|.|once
TGTGCCAGCAGTGAAGCGCCCTCGGGGGTAGTAACGGGAGCAGATACGCAGTATTTT
CASSEAPSGVVTGADTQYF
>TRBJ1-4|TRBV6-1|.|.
TGTGCCAGCAGTGATTGGGAGGAAAAACTGTTTTTT
CASSDWEEKLFF
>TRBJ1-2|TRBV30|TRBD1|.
TGTGCCTGGAGCCTCAGGGGGCGCGTCTATGGCTACACCTTC
CAWSLRGRVYGYTF
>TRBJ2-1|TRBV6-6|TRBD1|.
TGTGCCAGCAGTTCTGCTGACAGGGCAAATGAGCAGTTCTTC
CASSSADRANEQFF
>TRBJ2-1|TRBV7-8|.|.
TGTGCCAGCAGCCATGAGAGGGACCCCCGCAATGAGCAGTTCTTC
CASSHERDPRNEQFF
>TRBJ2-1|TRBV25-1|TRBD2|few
TGTGCCAGCAGTGAATGGGAGGGCCCAGGAGAGCAGTTCTTC
CASSEWEGPGEQFF
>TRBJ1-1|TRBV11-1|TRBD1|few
TGTGCCAGCAGCCATCGACAGGGGGAAGCTTTCTTT
CASSHRQGEAFF
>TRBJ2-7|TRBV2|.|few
TGTGCCGGCCGAATTACAGCCTACGAGCAGTACTTC
CAGRITAYEQYF
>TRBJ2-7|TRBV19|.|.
TGTGCCAGTAGTATCCTTTCGACTAGTGTCTACGAGCAGTACTTC
CASSILSTSVYEQYF
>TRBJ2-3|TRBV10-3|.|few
TGTGCCATCAGTGCCTCTAGCGAAGGCACAGATACGCAGTATTTT
CAISASSEGTDTQYF
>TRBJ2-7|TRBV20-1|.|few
TGCAGTTCCCTCGAGCCACGCCGGGACGAGCAGTACTTC
CSSLEPRRDEQYF
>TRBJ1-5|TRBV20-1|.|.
TGCAGTGCTACCACCCCACTCCGGGTCAATCAGCCCCAGCATTTT
CSATTPLRVNQPQHF
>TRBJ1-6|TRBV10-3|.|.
TGTGCCATCAGTGAGTCGATGGGCCGCCGGTCGAATTCACCCCTCCACTTT
CAISESMGRRSNSPLHF
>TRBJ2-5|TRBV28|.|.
TGTGCCAGCACTATGGGGGAGACCCAGTACTTC
CASTMGETQYF
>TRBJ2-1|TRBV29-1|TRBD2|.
TGCAGCGTTGGGACTAGCGGACTATACAATGAGCAGTTCTTC
CSVGTSGLYNEQFF
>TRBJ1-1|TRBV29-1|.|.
TGCAGCGTTCAGGGAGGGAGCACTGAAGCTTTCTTT
CSVQGGSTEAFF
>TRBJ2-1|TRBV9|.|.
TGTGCCAGCAGCCCATATGAGGGGAATGAGCAGTTCTTC
CASSPYEGNEQFF
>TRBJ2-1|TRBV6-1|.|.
TGTGCCAGCACCCAGACCGGGCAATACAATGAGCAGTTCTTC
CASTQTGQYNEQFF
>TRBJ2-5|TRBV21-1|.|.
TGTGCCCCCCCCGGGACGGAGACCCAGTACTTC
CAPPGTETQYF
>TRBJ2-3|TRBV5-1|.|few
TGCGCCAGCAGCCTCGGTCCGGAGAGCACAGATACGCAGTATTTT
CASSLGPESTDTQYF
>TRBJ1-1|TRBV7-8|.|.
TGTGCCAGCAGCTTATTGCAGGGGATGATGAACACCGAAGCTTTCTTT
CASSLLQGMMNTEAFF
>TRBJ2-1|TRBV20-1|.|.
TGCAGTGCCCGGGCGTGGCAGGGTCCGCACAATGAGCAGTTCTTC
CSARAWQGPHNEQFF
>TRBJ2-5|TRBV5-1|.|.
TGCGCCAGCAGCTCCAACAGGGCTCAAGAGACCCAGTACTTC
CASSSNRAQETQYF
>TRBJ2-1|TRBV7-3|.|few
TGTGCCAGCAGCTCCCTTTCGGGAGATGACAATGAGCAGTTCTTC
CASSSLSGDDNEQFF
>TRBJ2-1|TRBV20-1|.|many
TGCAGTGCTAGAGATGGGGGGTTCATCTATGAGCAGTTCTTC
CSARDGGFIYEQFF
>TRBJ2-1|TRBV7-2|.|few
TGTGCCAGCAGCCCCGGCCCCTCCGGTGAGCAGTTCTTC
CASSPGPSGEQFF
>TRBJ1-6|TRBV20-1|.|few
TGCAGTGCTAGAGTGGGGCGGAGGTATTCACCCCTCCACTTT
CSARVGRRYSPLHF
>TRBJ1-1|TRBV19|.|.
TGTGCCAGCAGGCAGGGTGGGACTACTGAAGCTTTCTTT
CASRQGGTTEAFF
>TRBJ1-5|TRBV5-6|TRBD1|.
TGTGCCAGCAGCTACGGGGACAGGGGCCTGGGGCAGCCCCAGCATTTT
CASSYGDRGLGQPQHF
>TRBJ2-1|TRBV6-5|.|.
TGTGCCAGCTCTTTAGACAGCTGGGACAATGAGCAGTTCTTC
CASSLDSWDNEQFF
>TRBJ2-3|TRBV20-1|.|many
TGCAGTGCTAGAGGGAGGCATACGCAGTATTTT
CSARGRHTQYF
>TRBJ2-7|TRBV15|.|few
TGTGCCACCAGCAGAGATCTGGACCTCCGGGGCCACGAGCAGTACTTC
CATSRDLDLRGHEQYF
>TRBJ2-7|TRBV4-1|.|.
TGCGCCAGCAGCCAAGATGGACGGTCGGACGAGCCCCAGTACTTC
CASSQDGRSDEPQYF
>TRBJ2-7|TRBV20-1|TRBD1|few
TGCAGTGCCCCGATGAACAGGGGCCACTCCTACGAGCAGTACTTC
CSAPMNRGHSYEQYF
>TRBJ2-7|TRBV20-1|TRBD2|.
TGCAGTGCTAGAGATGCTAGCGGGCTCCGACTTTCCTACGAGCAGTACTTC
CSARDASGLRLSYEQYF
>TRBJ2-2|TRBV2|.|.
TGTGCCAGCTGCAGTTCCGGGACACACTCCGGGGAGCTGTTTTTT
CASCSSGTHSGELFF
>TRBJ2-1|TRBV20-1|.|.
TGCAGTGCTAGTCGACAGGCCAGCTCCTACAATGAGCAGTTCTTC
CSASRQASSYNEQFF
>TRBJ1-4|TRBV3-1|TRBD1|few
TGTGCCAGCAGCCAACCGACAGGGTTTAATGAAAAACTGTTTTTT
CASSQPTGFNEKLFF
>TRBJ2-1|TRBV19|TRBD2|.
TGTGCCAGTAGTATCCCTTCTAGCGGAAGCTACAATGAGCGGTTCTTC
CASSIPSSGSYNERFF
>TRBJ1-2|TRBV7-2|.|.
TGTGCCAGCAGCTTAGATGGGTCAACCTATGGCTACACCTTC
CASSLDGSTYGYTF
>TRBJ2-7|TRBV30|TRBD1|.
TGTGCCTGGGTAGGTTCGGAAACAGGGGTCTTCCACGAGCAGTACTTC
CAWVGSETGVFHEQYF
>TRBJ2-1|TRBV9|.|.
TGTGCCAGCAGCGTAGAGGCGCGGATGAACTACAATGAGCAGTTCTTC
CASSVEARMNYNEQFF
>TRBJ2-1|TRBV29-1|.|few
TGCAGCGTTGAAGGCCCGGTTAGGGGCAATGAGCAGTTCTTC
CSVEGPVRGNEQFF